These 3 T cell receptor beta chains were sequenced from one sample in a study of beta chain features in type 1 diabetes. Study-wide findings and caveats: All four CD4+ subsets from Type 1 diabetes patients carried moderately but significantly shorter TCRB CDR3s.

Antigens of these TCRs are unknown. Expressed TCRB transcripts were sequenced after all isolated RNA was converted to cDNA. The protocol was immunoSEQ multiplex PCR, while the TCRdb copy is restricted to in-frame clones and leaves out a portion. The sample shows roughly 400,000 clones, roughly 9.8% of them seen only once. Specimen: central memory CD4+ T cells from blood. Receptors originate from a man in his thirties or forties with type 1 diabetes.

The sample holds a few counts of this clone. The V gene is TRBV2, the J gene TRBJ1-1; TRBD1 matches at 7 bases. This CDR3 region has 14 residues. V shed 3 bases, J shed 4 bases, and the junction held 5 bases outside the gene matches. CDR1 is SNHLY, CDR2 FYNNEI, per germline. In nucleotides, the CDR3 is TGTGCCAGCAGTGATAACAGGGGTACCACTGAAGCTTTCTTT. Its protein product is CASSDNRGTTEAFF. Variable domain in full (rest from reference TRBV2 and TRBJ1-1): EPEVTQTPSHQVTQMGQEVILRCVPISNHLYFYWYRQILGQKVEFLVSFYNNEISEKSEIFDDQFSVERPDGSNFTLKIRSTKLEDSAMYFCASSDNRGTTEAFFGQGTRLTVV.

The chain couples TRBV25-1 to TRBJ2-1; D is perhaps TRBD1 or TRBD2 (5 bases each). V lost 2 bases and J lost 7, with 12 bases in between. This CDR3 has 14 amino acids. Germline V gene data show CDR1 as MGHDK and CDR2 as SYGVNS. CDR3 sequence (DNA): TGTGCCAGCAGTGAACCCGGGACCCAGAATGAGCAGTTCTTC. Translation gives CASSEPGTQNEQFF.

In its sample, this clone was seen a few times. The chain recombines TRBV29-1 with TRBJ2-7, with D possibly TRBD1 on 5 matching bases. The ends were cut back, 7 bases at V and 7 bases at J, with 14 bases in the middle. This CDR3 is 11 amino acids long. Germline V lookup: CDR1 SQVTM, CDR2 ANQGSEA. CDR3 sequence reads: CSGKGVGEQYF. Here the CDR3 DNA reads TGCAGCGGGAAAGGGGTGGGGGAGCAGTACTTC.